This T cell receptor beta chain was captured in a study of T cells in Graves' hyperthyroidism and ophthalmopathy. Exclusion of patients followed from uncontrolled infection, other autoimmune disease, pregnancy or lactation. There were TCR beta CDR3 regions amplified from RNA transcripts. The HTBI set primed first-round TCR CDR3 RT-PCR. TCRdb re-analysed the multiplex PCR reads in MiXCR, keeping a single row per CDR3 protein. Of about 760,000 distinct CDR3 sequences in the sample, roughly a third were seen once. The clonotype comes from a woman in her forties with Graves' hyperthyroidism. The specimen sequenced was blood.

This chain's CDR3 is CASSFLSRQETQYF. CDR3 nucleotide sequence: TGTGCCAGCAGTTTTCTCTCTAGACAAGAGACCCAGTACTTC. V is TRBV6-5 and J is TRBJ2-5; D is unclear. The CDR3 covers 14 residues. Germline CDR1 and CDR2: MNHEY and SVGAGI. V lost 4 bases and J 2 bases, leaving 11 bases between the germline ends.